These T cell receptor beta chains were read from a single sample in a study of OX40 agonist ivuxolimab in advanced cancers. Method: immunoSEQ multiplex PCR; TCRdb's copy keeps in-frame clones and lacks some. The data hold some 68,000 clones, with more than 80% observed a single time. The starting material was CD4+ or CD8+ T cells sorted from blood, obtained in a trial of the OX40 agonist ivuxolimab. The receptors shown here come from an adult with an advanced solid tumor such as melanoma, head and neck, liver or kidney cancer. The CDR3 runs from the conserved cysteine through the conserved F or W. Each record gives: D gene, V gene, J gene, CDR3 protein, CDR3 DNA. The D gene is left open where the match is weak.

d_call: TRBD2
v_call: TRBV10-3
j_call: TRBJ2-1
cdr3_aa: CAIRLAGEENEQFF
cdr3_nt: TGTGCCATCAGGCTAGCGGGAGAGGAAAATGAGCAGTTCTTC

d_call: TRBD1
v_call: TRBV12-5
j_call: TRBJ1-2
cdr3_aa: CASGLNLLDRPIRGYTF
cdr3_nt: TGTGCTAGTGGTTTGAACCTCCTGGACAGGCCCATACGGGGCTACACCTTC

d_call: NA
v_call: TRBV5-4
j_call: TRBJ2-3
cdr3_aa: CASSLQGIADTQYF
cdr3_nt: TGTGCCAGCAGCTTACAGGGTATCGCAGATACGCAGTATTTT

d_call: NA
v_call: TRBV7-9
j_call: TRBJ2-1
cdr3_aa: CASSLAGRTYNEQFF
cdr3_nt: TGTGCCAGCAGCTTGGCGGGGCGCACCTACAATGAGCAGTTCTTC

d_call: NA
v_call: TRBV28
j_call: TRBJ2-7
cdr3_aa: CASPPAEGVAGEQYF
cdr3_nt: TGTGCCAGCCCACCCGCCGAGGGGGTGGCCGGGGAGCAGTACTTC

d_call: NA
v_call: TRBV5-8
j_call: TRBJ1-4
cdr3_aa: CASSKDATPTNEKLFF
cdr3_nt: TGTGCCAGCAGCAAAGATGCGACCCCAACTAATGAAAAACTGTTTTTT

d_call: NA
v_call: TRBV6-6
j_call: TRBJ1-2
cdr3_aa: CASRFSPTMRDGYTF
cdr3_nt: TGTGCCAGCAGATTCAGCCCGACAATGCGGGATGGCTACACCTTC

d_call: NA
v_call: TRBV18
j_call: TRBJ1-3
cdr3_aa: CASSDRNTIYF
cdr3_nt: TGTGCCAGCTCAGACCGAAACACCATATATTTT

d_call: NA
v_call: TRBV23-1
j_call: TRBJ2-5
cdr3_aa: CASSHPTCCWTQYF
cdr3_nt: TGCGCCAGCAGTCACCCGACATGCTGCTGGACCCAGTACTTC

d_call: TRBD1
v_call: TRBV7-8
j_call: TRBJ2-5
cdr3_aa: CASSFDRGVVETQYF
cdr3_nt: TGTGCCAGCAGCTTCGACAGGGGGGTGGTAGAGACCCAGTACTTC